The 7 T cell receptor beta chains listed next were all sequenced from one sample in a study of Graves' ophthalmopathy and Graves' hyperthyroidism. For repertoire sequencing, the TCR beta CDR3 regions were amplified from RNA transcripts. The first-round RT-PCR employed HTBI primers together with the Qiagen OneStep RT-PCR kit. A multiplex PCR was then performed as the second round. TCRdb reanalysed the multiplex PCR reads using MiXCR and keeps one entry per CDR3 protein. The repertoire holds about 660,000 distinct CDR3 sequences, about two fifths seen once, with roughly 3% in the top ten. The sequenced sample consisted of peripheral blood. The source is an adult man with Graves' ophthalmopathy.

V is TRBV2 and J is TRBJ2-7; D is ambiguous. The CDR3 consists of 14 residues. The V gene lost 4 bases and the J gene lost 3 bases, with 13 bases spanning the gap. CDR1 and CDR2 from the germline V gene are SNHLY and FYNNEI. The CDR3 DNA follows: TGTGCCAGCAGTGCCCGCCACCCAAGCTACGAGCAGTACTTC. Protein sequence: CASSARHPSYEQYF.

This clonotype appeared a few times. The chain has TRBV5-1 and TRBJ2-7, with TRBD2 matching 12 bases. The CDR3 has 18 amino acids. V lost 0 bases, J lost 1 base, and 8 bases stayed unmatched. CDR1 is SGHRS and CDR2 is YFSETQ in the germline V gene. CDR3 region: CASSLATGGTSGSYEQYF. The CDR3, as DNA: TGCGCCAGCAGCTTGGCCACAGGGGGGACTAGCGGGTCCTACGAGCAGTACTTC.

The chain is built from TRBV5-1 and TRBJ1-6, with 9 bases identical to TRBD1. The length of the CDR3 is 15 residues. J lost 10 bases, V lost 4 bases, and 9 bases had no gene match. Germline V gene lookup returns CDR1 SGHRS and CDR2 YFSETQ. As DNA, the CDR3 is TGCGCCAGCAGCACCACCGGGACAGGGAGATCACCCCTCCACTTT. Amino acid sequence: CASSTTGTGRSPLHF.

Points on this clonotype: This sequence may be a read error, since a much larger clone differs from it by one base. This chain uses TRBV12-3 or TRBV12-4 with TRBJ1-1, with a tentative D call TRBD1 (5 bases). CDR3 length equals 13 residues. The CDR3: CAGSPQANTEAFF. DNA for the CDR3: TGTGCCGGCAGTCCACAGGCGAACACTGAAGCTTTCTTT.

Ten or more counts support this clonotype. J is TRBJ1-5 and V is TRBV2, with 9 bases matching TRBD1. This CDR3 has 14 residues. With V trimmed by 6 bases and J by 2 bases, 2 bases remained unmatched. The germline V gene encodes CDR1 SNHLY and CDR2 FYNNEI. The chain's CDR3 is CASRGQGRNQPQHF. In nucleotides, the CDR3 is TGTGCCAGCAGAGGACAGGGGCGCAATCAGCCCCAGCATTTT.

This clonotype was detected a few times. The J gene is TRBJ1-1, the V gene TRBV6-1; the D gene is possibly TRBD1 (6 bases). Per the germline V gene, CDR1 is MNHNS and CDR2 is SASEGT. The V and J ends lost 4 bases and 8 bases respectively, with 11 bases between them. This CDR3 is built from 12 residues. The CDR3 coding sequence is TGTGCCAGCAGTGGATTTGGACAGGAAGCTTTCTTT. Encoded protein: CASSGFGQEAFF.

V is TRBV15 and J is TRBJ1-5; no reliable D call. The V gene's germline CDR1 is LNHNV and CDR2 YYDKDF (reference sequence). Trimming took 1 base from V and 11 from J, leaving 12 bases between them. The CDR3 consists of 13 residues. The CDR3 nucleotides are TGTGCCACCAGCAGAGGAGGGTCATCGACCCAGCATTTT. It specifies CATSRGGSSTQHF.